A selection of T cell receptor beta chains follows, all from one sample in a study of blood T cell repertoires in COVID-19. Repertoires were generated with immunoSEQ multiplex PCR, while TCRdb's copy carries only in-frame clones and drops some. The table has 140,000 or so clones, about 79% seen once; the top ten hold over 9%. The sequencing input was PBMCs or T cells enriched from blood (not recorded which). The receptors were sampled from a man aged 45 to 65 who had recovered from COVID-19. Each CDR3 is given with its conserved first and last residue. Each record gives: D gene, V gene, J gene, CDR3 length, clone size, CDR3 protein, CDR3 DNA. D genes are given only for firm matches. For some rows the clone size is stated as once, few or many, or as a class when expanded; others skip it.

>.|TRBV4-3|TRBJ1-6|17|.
CASSQDYPSSYNSPLHF
TGCGCCAGCAGCCAAGATTACCCGAGCTCCTATAATTCACCCCTCCACTTT
>TRBD2|TRBV27|TRBJ2-2|15|.
CASSRAGGNTGELFF
TGTGCCAGCAGTAGAGCGGGGGGGAACACCGGGGAGCTGTTTTTT
>TRBD1|TRBV10-1|TRBJ1-6|14|.
CASSSGQGNSPLHF
TGCGCCAGCAGCTCGGGACAGGGCAATTCACCCCTCCACTTT
>.|TRBV5-4|TRBJ1-1|18|.
CASSLAPDFGSGNTEAFF
TGTGCCAGCAGCTTGGCTCCGGACTTTGGGAGCGGGAACACTGAAGCTTTCTTT
>.|TRBV7-2|TRBJ2-1|13|.
CASSGGANNEQFF
TGTGCCAGCAGCGGCGGGGCGAACAATGAGCAGTTCTTC
>.|TRBV4-3|TRBJ1-5|14|.
CASSQGGGSQPQHF
TGCGCCAGCAGCCAAGGGGGTGGGAGTCAGCCCCAGCATTTT
>TRBD1|TRBV24-1|TRBJ1-2|17|.
CATSEPPGQGSESGYTF
TGTGCCACCAGTGAACCGCCGGGACAGGGGTCGGAATCTGGCTACACCTTC
>.|TRBV7-8|TRBJ2-7|14|.
CASSFSGLRGEQYF
TGTGCCAGCAGCTTTTCCGGATTGCGGGGCGAGCAGTACTTC
>TRBD1|TRBV2|TRBJ2-7|15|.
CASSIGQGAIYEQYF
TGTGCCAGCAGTATCGGACAGGGGGCTATCTACGAGCAGTACTTC
>TRBD1|TRBV10-1|TRBJ1-3|13|.
CASSQDRARTIYF
TGCGCCAGCAGCCAAGACAGGGCCCGCACCATATATTTT
>TRBD2|TRBV10-3|TRBJ2-3|15|once
CATKTSGGNSDTQYF
TGTGCCACCAAGACTAGCGGGGGGAATTCAGATACGCAGTATTTT
>.|TRBV7-3|TRBJ1-1|14|.
CASSSYGFSTEAFF
TGTGCCAGCAGCTCCTACGGGTTCTCAACTGAAGCTTTCTTT
>.|TRBV29-1|TRBJ2-7|15|.
CSVGGRGTDNYEQYF
TGCAGCGTTGGAGGGCGCGGGACAGATAACTACGAGCAGTACTTC
>.|TRBV7-2|TRBJ2-3|15|.
CASSPGGPSTDTQYF
TGTGCCAGCAGTCCCGGGGGGCCTAGCACAGATACGCAGTATTTT
>TRBD1|TRBV5-4|TRBJ1-4|15|.
CASSLYGQEPEKLFF
TGTGCCAGCAGCTTGTACGGACAGGAGCCAGAAAAACTGTTTTTT
>TRBD1|TRBV20-1|TRBJ1-2|11|.
CSAQGAYGYTF
TGCAGTGCGCAGGGGGCGTATGGCTACACCTTC